This TCR beta chain is drawn from a study of T cells in Graves' hyperthyroidism and ophthalmopathy. General study findings and limits: Appearing also in blood were most of the thyroid clonotypes expanded above 0.001. Ophthalmopathy and stable hyperthyroidism were separated by a 13 V-J model.

There were TCR beta CDR3 regions amplified from RNA transcripts. In the first-round RT-PCR of the TCR CDR3, the HTBI primer set was used. TCRdb reprocessed the multiplex PCR reads with MiXCR, giving one entry per CDR3 protein. The sample shows around 690,000 distinct CDR3 sequences, roughly 20% of them seen only once. On this clonotype itself: Its specificity is not known.

The sequencing input was blood. The source of this sequence is a man in his thirties or forties with Graves' ophthalmopathy.

DNA of the CDR3: TGCGCCAGCAGCTTGGCCAGTGGACAGGGAGCCGGCTACACCTTC. Translating it yields CASSLASGQGAGYTF. V is TRBV5-1 and J is TRBJ1-2, with 8 bases lining up with TRBD1. The CDR3 covers 15 residues. V trimming: 0 bases; J trimming: 8 bases; junction bases outside the gene matches: 9. From germline, CDR1 is SGHRS and CDR2 YFSETQ.